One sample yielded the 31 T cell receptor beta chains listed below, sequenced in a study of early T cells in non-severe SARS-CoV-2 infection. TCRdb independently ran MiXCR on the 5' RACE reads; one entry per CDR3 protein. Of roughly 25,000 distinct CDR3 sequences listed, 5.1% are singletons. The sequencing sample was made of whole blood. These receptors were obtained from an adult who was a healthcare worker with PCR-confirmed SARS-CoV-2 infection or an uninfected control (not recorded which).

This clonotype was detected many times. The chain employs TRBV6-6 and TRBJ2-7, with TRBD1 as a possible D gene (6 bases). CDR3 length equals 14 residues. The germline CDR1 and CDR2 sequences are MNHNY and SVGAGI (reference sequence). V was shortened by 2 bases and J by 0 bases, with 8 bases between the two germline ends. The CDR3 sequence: CASSYGDNSYEQYF. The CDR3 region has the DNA TGTGCCAGCAGTTACGGGGACAACTCCTACGAGCAGTACTTC.

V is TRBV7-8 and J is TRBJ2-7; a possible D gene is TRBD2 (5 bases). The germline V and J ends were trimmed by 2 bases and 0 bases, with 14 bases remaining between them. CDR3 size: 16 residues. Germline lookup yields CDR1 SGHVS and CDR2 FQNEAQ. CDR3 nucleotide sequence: TGTGCCAGCAGCTTACAGCGGATCAGGAGCTCCTACGAGCAGTACTTC. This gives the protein CASSLQRIRSSYEQYF.

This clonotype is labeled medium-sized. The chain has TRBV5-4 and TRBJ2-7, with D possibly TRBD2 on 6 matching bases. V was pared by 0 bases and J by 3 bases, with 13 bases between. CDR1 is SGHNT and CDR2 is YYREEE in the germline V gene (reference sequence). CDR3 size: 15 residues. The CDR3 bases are TGTGCCAGCAGCTTGGCCGGGACTGGAGTCTACGAGCAGTACTTC. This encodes CASSLAGTGVYEQYF. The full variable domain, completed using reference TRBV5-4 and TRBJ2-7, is ETGVTQSPTHLIKTRGQQVTLRCSSQSGHNTVSWYQQALGQGPQFIFQYYREEENGRGNFPPRFSGLQFPNYSSELNVNALELDDSALYLCASSLAGTGVYEQYFGPGTRLTVT.

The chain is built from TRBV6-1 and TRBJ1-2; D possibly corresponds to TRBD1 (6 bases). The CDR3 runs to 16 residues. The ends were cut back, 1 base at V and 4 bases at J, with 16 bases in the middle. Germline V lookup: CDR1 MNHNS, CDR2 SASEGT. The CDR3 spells CASSEGFRGVFYGYTF. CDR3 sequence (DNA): TGTGCCAGCAGTGAAGGGTTCAGGGGAGTTTTCTATGGCTACACCTTC.

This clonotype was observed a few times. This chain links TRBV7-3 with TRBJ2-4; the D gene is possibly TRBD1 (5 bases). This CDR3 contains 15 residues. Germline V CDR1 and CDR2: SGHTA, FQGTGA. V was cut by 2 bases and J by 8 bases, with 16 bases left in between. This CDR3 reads CASSLRAGSMDIQYF. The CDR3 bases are TGTGCCAGCAGCTTACGCGCAGGGTCCATGGACATTCAGTACTTC.

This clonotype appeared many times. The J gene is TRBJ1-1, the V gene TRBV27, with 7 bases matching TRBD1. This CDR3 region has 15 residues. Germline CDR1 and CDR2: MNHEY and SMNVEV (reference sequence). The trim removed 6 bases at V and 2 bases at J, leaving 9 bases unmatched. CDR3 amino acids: CASSNLQGLNTEAFF. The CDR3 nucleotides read TGTGCCAGCAGCAACTTACAGGGGTTAAACACTGAAGCTTTCTTT.

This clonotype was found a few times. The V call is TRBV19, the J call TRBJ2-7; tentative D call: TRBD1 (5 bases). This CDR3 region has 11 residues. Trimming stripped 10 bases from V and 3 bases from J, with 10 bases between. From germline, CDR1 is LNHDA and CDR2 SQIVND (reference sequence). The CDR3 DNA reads TGTGCCACCAGGGTGAACTACGAGCAGTACTTC. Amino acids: CATRVNYEQYF. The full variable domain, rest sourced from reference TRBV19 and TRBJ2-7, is DGGITQSPKYLFRKEGQNVTLSCEQNLNHDAMYWYRQDPGQGLRLIYYSQIVNDFQKGDIAEGYSVSREKKESFPLTVTSAQKNPTAFYLCATRVNYEQYFGPGTRLTVT.

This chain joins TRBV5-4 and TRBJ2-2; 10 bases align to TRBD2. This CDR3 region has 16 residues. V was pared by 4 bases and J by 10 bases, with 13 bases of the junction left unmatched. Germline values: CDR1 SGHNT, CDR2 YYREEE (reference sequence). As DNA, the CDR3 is TGTGCCAGCAGCACCCGAACTAGCGGGAAGAGGATGGAGCTGTTTTTT. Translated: CASSTRTSGKRMELFF.

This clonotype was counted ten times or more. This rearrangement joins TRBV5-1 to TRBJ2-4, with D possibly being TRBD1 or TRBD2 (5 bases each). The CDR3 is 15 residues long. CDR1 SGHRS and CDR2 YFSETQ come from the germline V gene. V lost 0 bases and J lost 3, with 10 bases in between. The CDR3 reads CASSLAPGGKNIQYF. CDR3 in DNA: TGCGCCAGCAGCTTGGCTCCTGGGGGCAAAAACATTCAGTACTTC.

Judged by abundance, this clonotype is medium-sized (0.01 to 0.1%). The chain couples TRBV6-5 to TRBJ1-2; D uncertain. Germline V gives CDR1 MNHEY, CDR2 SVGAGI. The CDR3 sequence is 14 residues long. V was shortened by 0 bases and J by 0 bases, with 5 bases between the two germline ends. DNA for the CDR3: TGTGCCAGCAGTTACTCGAAAACTAACTATGGCTACACCTTC. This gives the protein CASSYSKTNYGYTF.

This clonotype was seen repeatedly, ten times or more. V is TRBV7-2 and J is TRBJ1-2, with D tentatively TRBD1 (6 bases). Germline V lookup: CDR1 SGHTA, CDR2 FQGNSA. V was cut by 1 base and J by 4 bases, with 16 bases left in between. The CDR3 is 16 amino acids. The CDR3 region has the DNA TGTGCCAGCAGCTTAGAAGGGGGGACTAGCCCCTATGGCTACACCTTC. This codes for CASSLEGGTSPYGYTF.

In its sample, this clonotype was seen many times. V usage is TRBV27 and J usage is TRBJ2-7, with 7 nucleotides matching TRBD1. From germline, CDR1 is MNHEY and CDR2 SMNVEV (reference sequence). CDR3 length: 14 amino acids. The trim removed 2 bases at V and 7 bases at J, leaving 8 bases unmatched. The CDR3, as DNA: TGTGCCAGCAGTTTAGACAGGGCGAGAGGAGAGCAGTACTTC. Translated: CASSLDRARGEQYF.

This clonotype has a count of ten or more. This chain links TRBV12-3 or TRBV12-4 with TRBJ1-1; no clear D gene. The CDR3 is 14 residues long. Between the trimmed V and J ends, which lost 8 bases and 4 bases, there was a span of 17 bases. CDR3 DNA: TGTGCCAGCGGTCCACGTTTTCGGGTCACTGAAGCTTTCTTT. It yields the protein CASGPRFRVTEAFF.

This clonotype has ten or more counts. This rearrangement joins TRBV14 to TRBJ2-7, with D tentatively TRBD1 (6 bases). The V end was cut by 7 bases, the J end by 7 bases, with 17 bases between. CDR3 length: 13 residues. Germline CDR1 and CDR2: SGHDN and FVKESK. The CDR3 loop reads CASNARRQVEQYF. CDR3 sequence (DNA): TGTGCCAGCAATGCAAGAAGACAGGTGGAGCAGTACTTC.

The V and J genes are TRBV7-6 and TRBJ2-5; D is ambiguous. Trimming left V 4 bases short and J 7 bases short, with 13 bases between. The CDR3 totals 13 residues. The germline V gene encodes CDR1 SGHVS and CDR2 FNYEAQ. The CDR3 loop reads CASSSGSPRTQYF. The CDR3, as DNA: TGTGCCAGCAGCTCCGGTAGTCCCAGGACCCAGTACTTC.

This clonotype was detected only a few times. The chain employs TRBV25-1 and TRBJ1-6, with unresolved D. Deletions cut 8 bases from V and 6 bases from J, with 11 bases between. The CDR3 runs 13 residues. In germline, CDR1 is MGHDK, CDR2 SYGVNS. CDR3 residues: CASHGGGNSPLHF. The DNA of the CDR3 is TGTGCCAGCCATGGAGGTGGTAATTCACCCCTCCACTTT.

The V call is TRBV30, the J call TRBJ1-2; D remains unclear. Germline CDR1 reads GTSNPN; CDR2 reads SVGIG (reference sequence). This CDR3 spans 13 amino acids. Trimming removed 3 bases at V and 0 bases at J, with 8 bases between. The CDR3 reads CAWRVRANYGYTF. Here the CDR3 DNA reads TGTGCCTGGAGGGTTCGGGCTAACTATGGCTACACCTTC.

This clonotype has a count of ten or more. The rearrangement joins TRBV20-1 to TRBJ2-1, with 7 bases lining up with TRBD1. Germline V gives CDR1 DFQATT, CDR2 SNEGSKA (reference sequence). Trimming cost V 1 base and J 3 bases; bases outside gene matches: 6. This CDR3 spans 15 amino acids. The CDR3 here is CSARAPTGSYNEQFF. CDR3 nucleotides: TGCAGTGCTAGAGCTCCGACAGGGAGCTACAATGAGCAGTTCTTC.

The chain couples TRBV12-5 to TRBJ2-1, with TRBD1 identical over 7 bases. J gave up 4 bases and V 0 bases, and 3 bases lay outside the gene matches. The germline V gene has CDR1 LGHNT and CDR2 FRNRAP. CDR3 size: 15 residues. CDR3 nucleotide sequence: TGTGCTAGTGGTTTGGTCCGGGACAGATACAATGAGCAGTTCTTC. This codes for CASGLVRDRYNEQFF.

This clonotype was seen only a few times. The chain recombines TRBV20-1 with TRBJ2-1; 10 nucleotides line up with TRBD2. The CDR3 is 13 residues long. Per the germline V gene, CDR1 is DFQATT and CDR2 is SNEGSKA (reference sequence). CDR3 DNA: TGCAGCTATCCGGGACTAGCGCCCAATGAGCAGTTCTTC. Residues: CSYPGLAPNEQFF.

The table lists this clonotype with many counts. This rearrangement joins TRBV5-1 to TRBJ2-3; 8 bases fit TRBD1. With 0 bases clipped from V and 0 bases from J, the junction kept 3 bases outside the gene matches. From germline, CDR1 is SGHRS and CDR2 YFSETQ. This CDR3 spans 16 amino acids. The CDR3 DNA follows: TGCGCCAGCAGCTTGGGGGACAGGCCAAGCACAGATACGCAGTATTTT. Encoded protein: CASSLGDRPSTDTQYF.

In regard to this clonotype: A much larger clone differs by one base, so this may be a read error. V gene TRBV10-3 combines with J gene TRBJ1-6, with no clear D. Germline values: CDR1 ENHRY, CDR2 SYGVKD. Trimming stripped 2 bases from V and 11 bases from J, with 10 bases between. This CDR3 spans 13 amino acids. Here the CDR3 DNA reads TGTGCCATCAGTGAGCCGGGTTCGACACCCCTCCACTTT. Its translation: CAISEPGSTPLHF.

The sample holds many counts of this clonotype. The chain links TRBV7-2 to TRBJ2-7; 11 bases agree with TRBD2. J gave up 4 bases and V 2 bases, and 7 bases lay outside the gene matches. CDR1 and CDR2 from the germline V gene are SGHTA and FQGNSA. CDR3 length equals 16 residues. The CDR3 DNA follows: TGTGCCAGCAGCTTACGGATCTCTAGCGGGGGGTACGAGCAGTACTTC. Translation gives CASSLRISSGGYEQYF.

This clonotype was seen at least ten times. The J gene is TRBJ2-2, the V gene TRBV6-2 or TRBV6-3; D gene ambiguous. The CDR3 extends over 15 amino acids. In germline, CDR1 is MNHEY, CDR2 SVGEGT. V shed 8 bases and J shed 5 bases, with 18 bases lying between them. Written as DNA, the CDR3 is TGTGCCAGCCTGGGTCTGGGGATCATTACCGGGGAGCTGTTTTTT. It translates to CASLGLGIITGELFF.

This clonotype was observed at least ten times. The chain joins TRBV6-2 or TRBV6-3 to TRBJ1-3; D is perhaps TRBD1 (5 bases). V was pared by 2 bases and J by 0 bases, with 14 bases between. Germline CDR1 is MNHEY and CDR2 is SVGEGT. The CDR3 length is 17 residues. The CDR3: CASSYGDGPGSGNTIYF. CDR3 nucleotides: TGTGCCAGCAGTTACGGGGACGGTCCAGGCTCTGGAAACACCATATATTTT.

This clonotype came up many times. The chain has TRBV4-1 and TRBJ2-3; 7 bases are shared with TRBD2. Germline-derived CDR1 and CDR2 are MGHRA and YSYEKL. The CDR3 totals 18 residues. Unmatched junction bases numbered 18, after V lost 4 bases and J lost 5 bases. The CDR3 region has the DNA TGCGCCAGCAGCCCTACTGAAGGACTAGGTTACGGGGTAGATACGCAGTATTTT. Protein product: CASSPTEGLGYGVDTQYF.

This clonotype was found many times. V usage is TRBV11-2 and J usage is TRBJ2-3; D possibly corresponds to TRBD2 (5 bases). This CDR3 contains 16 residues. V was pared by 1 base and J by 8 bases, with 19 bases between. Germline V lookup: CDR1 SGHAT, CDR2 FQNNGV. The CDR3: CASSLGLGIRRLTQYF. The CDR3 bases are TGTGCCAGCAGCTTAGGTTTGGGGATTCGGAGGCTTACGCAGTATTTT. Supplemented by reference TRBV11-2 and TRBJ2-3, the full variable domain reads EAGVAQSPRYKIIEKRQSVAFWCNPISGHATLYWYQQILGQGPKLLIQFQNNGVVDDSQLPKDRFSAERLKGVDSTLKIQPAKLEDSAVYLCASSLGLGIRRLTQYFGPGTRLTVL.

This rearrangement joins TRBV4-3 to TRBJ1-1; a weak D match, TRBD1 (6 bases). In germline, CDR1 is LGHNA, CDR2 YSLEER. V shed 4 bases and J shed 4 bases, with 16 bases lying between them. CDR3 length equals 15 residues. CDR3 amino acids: CASSPGQRGGTEAFF. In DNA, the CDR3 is TGCGCCAGCAGCCCGGGACAAAGAGGGGGCACTGAAGCTTTCTTT.

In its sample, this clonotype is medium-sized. In nucleotides, the CDR3 is TGTGCCACCAGCAGAGGGGAGAACACTGAAGCTTTCTTT. Protein: CATSRGENTEAFF. The rearrangement uses TRBV15 and TRBJ1-1, with no clear D. This CDR3 has 13 amino acids. Germline V gives CDR1 LNHNV, CDR2 YYDKDF (reference sequence). Trimming removed 1 base from V and 1 base from J, with 4 bases in between.

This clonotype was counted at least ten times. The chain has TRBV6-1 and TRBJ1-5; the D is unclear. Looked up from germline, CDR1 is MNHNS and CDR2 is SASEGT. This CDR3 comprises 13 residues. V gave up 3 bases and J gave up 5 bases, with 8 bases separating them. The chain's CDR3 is CASSEQRDQPQHF. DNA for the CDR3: TGTGCCAGCAGTGAGCAGCGGGATCAGCCCCAGCATTTT.

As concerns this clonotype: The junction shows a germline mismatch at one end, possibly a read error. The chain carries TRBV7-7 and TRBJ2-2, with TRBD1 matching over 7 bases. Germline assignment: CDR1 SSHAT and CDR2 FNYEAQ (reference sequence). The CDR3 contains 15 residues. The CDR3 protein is CASSPIQGFTGELFF. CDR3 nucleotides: TGTGCTAGCAGCCCCATACAGGGGTTCACCGGGGAGCTGTTTTTT.